This T cell receptor (beta chain) was identified in a study of blood T cell repertoires in COVID-19. Study information: Samples of COVID-19 (acute and convalescent) were obtained from the United States, Italy and Spain.

The repertoire was sequenced with immunoSEQ multiplex PCR; TCRdb's copy has only in-frame clones and lacks some. Among 180,000 or so clones listed, roughly nine tenths were seen once. The CDR3 length is 15 residues. Per the germline V gene, CDR1 is KGHSH and CDR2 is LQKENI. V dropped 3 bases and J dropped 2; count of bases not matched to a gene: 7. This clone was seen only once. This rearrangement joins TRBV18 to TRBJ2-7; TRBD1 matches 7 bases. Input material: peripheral blood. The TCR originated in a man between 65 and 85 years old with acute or convalescent COVID-19. The CDR3 DNA reads TGTGCCAGCTCACCCGGACAGGCGGTAACCTACGAGCAGTACTTC. Translation: CASSPGQAVTYEQYF.